The 31 T cell receptor beta chains reported below all come from one sample, sequenced in a study of brain T cells in children with intractable seizures. Measured with immunoSEQ multiplex PCR; TCRdb has only the in-frame clones, and not every one. Among roughly 110,000 clones listed, 85% to 95% were seen once. Sample: peripheral blood, taken at surgery. These receptors all stem from a boy younger than two with hemimegalencephaly and intractable seizures.

The V call is TRBV5-6, the J call TRBJ2-3; TRBD2 agrees at 9 bases. This CDR3 spans 16 amino acids. Per the germline V gene, CDR1 is SGHDT and CDR2 is YYEEEE. V gave up 2 bases and J gave up 0 bases; unmatched junction bases: 4. CDR3 protein: CASSFRLADSTDTQYF. The CDR3 nucleotides read TGTGCCAGCAGCTTTAGACTAGCGGATAGCACAGATACGCAGTATTTT.

This clone was observed once. This chain connects TRBV3-1 (or the pseudogene TRBV3-2) to TRBJ2-5, with D uncertain. The CDR3 runs to 13 residues. Trimming removed 0 bases from V and 4 bases from J, with 6 bases in between. Germline V gene sequence: CDR1 LGHDT, CDR2 YNNKEL (reference sequence). The CDR3 protein is CASSQEVGETQYF. CDR3 in DNA: TGTGCCAGCAGCCAAGAGGTGGGAGAGACCCAGTACTTC.

Here the CDR3 reads CASSEIDRYNEQFF. CDR3 nucleotide sequence: TGTGCCAGCAGCGAGATAGACAGATACAATGAGCAGTTCTTC. J is TRBJ2-1 and V is TRBV5-4; D is possibly TRBD1 (5 bases). V was trimmed by 4 bases and J by 4 bases, leaving 12 bases between them. The CDR3 runs to 14 residues. In germline, CDR1 is SGHNT, CDR2 YYREEE (reference sequence).

J is TRBJ1-1 and V is TRBV5-5; TRBD1 agrees at 8 bases. V shed 4 bases and J 4 bases; nucleotides not matched to a gene: 3. The CDR3 totals 13 residues. The germline gives CDR1 SGHKS, CDR2 YYEKEE (reference sequence). CDR3 coding DNA: TGTGCCAGCAGCCTACAGGGGGGCACTGAAGCTTTCTTT. Translated: CASSLQGGTEAFF. Full variable domain (outside the CDR3, taken from reference TRBV5-5 and TRBJ1-1): DAGVTQSPTHLIKTRGQQVTLRCSPISGHKSVSWYQQVLGQGPQFIFQYYEKEERGRGNFPDRFSARQFPNYSSELNVNALLLGDSALYLCASSLQGGTEAFFGQGTRLTVV.

This clone has just one count. This sequence joins TRBV7-2 and TRBJ2-7, with 8 bases lining up with TRBD2. V lost 5 bases, J lost 0 bases, and 6 bases stayed unmatched. CDR1 is SGHTA and CDR2 is FQGNSA in the germline V gene. The CDR3 consists of 15 residues. The CDR3 sequence: CASSGLSGSSYEQYF. CDR3 DNA sequence: TGTGCCAGCAGCGGGCTGAGCGGGAGCTCCTACGAGCAGTACTTC.

The V and J genes are TRBV19 and TRBJ1-1; weak D call: TRBD1 (5 bases). The V end was cut by 9 bases, the J end by 1 base, with 12 bases between. There are 13 residues in the CDR3. The germline CDR1 and CDR2 sequences are LNHDA and SQIVND (reference sequence). The DNA for the CDR3 is TGTGCCAGCTCGGGGCGGTGGAACACTGAAGCTTTCTTT. It codes for CASSGRWNTEAFF.

This clone was picked up one time. The chain uses TRBV27 and TRBJ2-5, with a possible D match to TRBD2 (6 bases). From germline, CDR1 is MNHEY and CDR2 SMNVEV (reference sequence). V was trimmed by 5 bases and J by 1 base, leaving 11 bases between them. This CDR3 spans 14 amino acids. CDR3 bases: TGTGCCAGCAGTCTAGGACTATCCCAAGAGACCCAGTACTTC. Protein: CASSLGLSQETQYF.

On this clone itself: Different DNA sequences within this sample yield the same CDR3. This chain connects TRBV5-1 to TRBJ2-7; D not resolved. The length of the CDR3 is 13 residues. Trimming took off 4 bases at V and 2 bases at J, with 10 bases between the two ends. CDR1 SGHRS and CDR2 YFSETQ come from the germline V gene. Here the CDR3 reads CASSLTPTYEQYF. CDR3 DNA: TGCGCCAGCAGCCTGACACCCACCTACGAGCAGTACTTC.

The rearrangement uses TRBV28 and TRBJ2-5; D may correspond to TRBD1 or TRBD2 (5 bases each). Trimming took 3 bases from V and 7 from J, leaving 12 bases between them. CDR1 and CDR2 from the germline V gene are MDHEN and SYDVKM. The CDR3 runs 13 residues. In DNA, the CDR3 is TGTGCCAGCAGTTTTGTCGAGGGGTGGACCCAGTACTTC. It specifies CASSFVEGWTQYF.

The gene calls are TRBV15 and TRBJ1-4; TRBD1 is a possible D gene (5 bases). V lost 3 bases and J lost 6, with 17 bases in between. CDR1 is LNHNV, CDR2 YYDKDF, per germline (reference sequence). The CDR3 runs 16 residues. CDR3 bases: TGTGCCACCAGCAGTGGGGCGGGGCACGGAGATGAAAAACTGTTTTTT. The encoded protein is CATSSGAGHGDEKLFF.

This clone was detected once. V gene TRBV12-5 combines with J gene TRBJ1-1; 9 nucleotides line up with TRBD1. The ends lost 6 bases at V and 0 bases at J; junction bases unmatched: 11. The CDR3 has 17 residues. Germline CDR1 is LGHNT and CDR2 is FRNRAP. The CDR3 nucleotides read TGTGCTAGTGGGTTATACAGGGGGCCGCCCATGAACACTGAAGCTTTCTTT. Translated, it gives CASGLYRGPPMNTEAFF.

The chain employs TRBV5-4 and TRBJ2-7; weak D call: TRBD1 (6 bases). The length of the CDR3 is 15 residues. V shed 0 bases and J shed 3 bases, with 13 bases lying between them. Germline V CDR1 and CDR2: SGHNT, YYREEE (reference sequence). The CDR3 DNA is TGTGCCAGCAGCTTGGGGCAGGGGAGCCTCTACGAGCAGTACTTC. Protein product: CASSLGQGSLYEQYF.

This clone was recorded once. J is TRBJ1-2 and V is TRBV5-1; D possibly corresponds to TRBD1 (5 bases). V was shortened by 2 bases and J by 4 bases, with 21 bases between the two germline ends. Germline CDR1 SGHRS, CDR2 YFSETQ. This CDR3 has 17 residues. In DNA form, the CDR3 reads TGCGCCAGCAGCTTCCCAAAATTAAAGGGACCTACCTATGGCTACACCTTC. It specifies CASSFPKLKGPTYGYTF.

The chain recombines TRBV28 with TRBJ2-7; 8 nucleotides align to TRBD1. The junction had 6 bases not matched to a gene; V was cut back by 5 bases and J by 3 bases. Germline V gives CDR1 MDHEN, CDR2 SYDVKM. The CDR3 has 14 amino acids. CDR3 DNA sequence: TGTGCCAGCAGTGCGGGACAGGTTGGCTACGAGCAGTACTTC. Residues: CASSAGQVGYEQYF. The full variable domain, rest sourced from reference TRBV28 and TRBJ2-7, is DVKVTQSSRYLVKRTGEKVFLECVQDMDHENMFWYRQDPGLGLRLIYFSYDVKMKEKGDIPEGYSVSREKKERFSLILESASTNQTSMYLCASSAGQVGYEQYFGPGTRLTVT.

The V gene is TRBV6-5, the J gene TRBJ1-5, with D possibly being TRBD1 (6 bases). Trimming left V 6 bases short and J 1 base short, with 10 bases between. The CDR3 is made up of 14 amino acids. The germline V gene has CDR1 MNHEY and CDR2 SVGAGI. The DNA for the CDR3 is TGTGCCAGCAGAGGGGGACAAAGCAATCAGCCCCAGCATTTT. It specifies CASRGGQSNQPQHF.

V is TRBV28 and J is TRBJ2-7, with D possibly being TRBD2 (6 bases). V lost 6 bases to trimming and J lost 1 base, with 16 bases between them. The CDR3 spans 15 residues. The V gene's germline CDR1 is MDHEN and CDR2 SYDVKM. Here the CDR3 reads CASRNGGIRSYEQYF. CDR3 in DNA: TGTGCCAGCAGAAACGGCGGGATTAGATCCTACGAGCAGTACTTC.

The V gene is TRBV5-4, the J gene TRBJ2-1; D is ambiguous. Germline loops: CDR1 SGHNT, CDR2 YYREEE (reference sequence). Trimming pared 0 bases from V and 0 bases from J, leaving 7 bases between. The CDR3 has 15 residues. The CDR3 DNA sequence: TGTGCCAGCAGCTTGGGTCCTTCCTCCTACAATGAGCAGTTCTTC. Translating it yields CASSLGPSSYNEQFF.

The rearrangement uses TRBV30 and TRBJ1-1; possibly TRBD1 for D (6 bases). This CDR3 contains 15 residues. Trimming removed 0 bases from V and 1 base from J, with 12 bases in between. Per the germline V gene, CDR1 is GTSNPN and CDR2 is SVGIG (reference sequence). CDR3 region: CAWSVSFRGNTEAFF. As DNA, the CDR3 is TGTGCCTGGAGTGTCTCCTTCAGGGGGAACACTGAAGCTTTCTTT.

This rearrangement joins TRBV29-1 to TRBJ2-7; D perhaps matches TRBD2 (5 bases). Trimming pared 7 bases from V and 6 bases from J, leaving 16 bases between. The CDR3 loop spans 12 amino acids. Germline V gives CDR1 SQVTM, CDR2 ANQGSEA. In DNA form, the CDR3 reads TGCAGCGGAACCGGGGTACACGGCGAGCAGTACTTC. Protein: CSGTGVHGEQYF.

The V call is TRBV4-3, the J call TRBJ1-4; 9 bases map to TRBD1. The germline gives CDR1 LGHNA, CDR2 YSLEER. V dropped 1 base and J dropped 1; count of bases not matched to a gene: 10. The CDR3 extends over 19 amino acids. The CDR3 DNA sequence: TGCGCCAGCAGCCAAGCCCTCGGACAGGGGAGGATAACTAATGAAAAACTGTTTTTT. It is translated as CASSQALGQGRITNEKLFF.

This clone was observed a few times. The chain employs TRBV6-4 and TRBJ1-2, with D maybe TRBD1 (6 bases). The CDR3 is made up of 14 amino acids. V was trimmed by 5 bases and J by 3 bases, leaving 13 bases between them. The germline CDR1 and CDR2 sequences are MRHNA and SNTAGT. The CDR3 DNA sequence: TGTGCCAGCAGTCCGAAGACAGGCGACTATGGCTACACCTTC. Amino acids: CASSPKTGDYGYTF.

The rearrangement joins TRBV19 to TRBJ2-1; no clear D. Germline CDR1 is LNHDA and CDR2 is SQIVND (reference sequence). Trimming left V 2 bases short and J 7 bases short, with 6 bases between. CDR3 length: 12 amino acids. The CDR3 nucleotides are TGTGCCAGTAGTATATACGGGAATGAGCAGTTCTTC. Protein sequence: CASSIYGNEQFF.

The V and J genes are TRBV3-1 (or the pseudogene TRBV3-2) and TRBJ2-2; 9 bases agree with TRBD2. J was trimmed by 6 bases and V by 4 bases; bases with no gene match: 12. This CDR3 comprises 17 residues. Germline V gene data show CDR1 as LGHDT and CDR2 as YNNKEL (reference sequence). The CDR3 nucleotides read TGTGCCAGCAGCCGGCCACGTGCGGGACTAGCTTCCGGGGAGCTGTTTTTT. It codes for CASSRPRAGLASGELFF.

The genes are TRBV11-3 and TRBJ2-1; no clear D. CDR1 and CDR2 from the germline V gene are SGHNT and YENEEA. Trimming cost V 3 bases and J 0 bases, with 9 bases left between them. This CDR3 has 15 residues. The CDR3 reads CASSLSGSSYNEQFF. As DNA, the CDR3 is TGTGCCAGCAGCTTGTCGGGCAGCTCCTACAATGAGCAGTTCTTC.

Only a few counts were recorded for this clone. The CDR3 nucleotides are TGTGCCAGCAGTTACCCCCGGGACAATCAGCCCCAGCATTTT. Translated, it gives CASSYPRDNQPQHF. The rearrangement joins TRBV6-2 or TRBV6-3 to TRBJ1-5; D gene ambiguous. V dropped 2 bases and J dropped 3 bases, with 8 bases sitting between them. This CDR3 has 14 amino acids. The germline V gene has CDR1 MNHEY and CDR2 SVGEGT.

This clone was found once. The rearrangement joins TRBV9 to TRBJ2-3; 16 bases agree with TRBD2. The J segment lost 4 bases and the V segment lost 3 bases, leaving 2 bases of the junction unmatched. Per germline, CDR1 SGDLS and CDR2 YYNGEE. The CDR3 runs to 16 residues. The CDR3 loop reads CASSAGTSGRADTQYF. The CDR3 DNA reads as TGTGCCAGCAGCGCCGGGACTAGCGGGAGGGCAGATACGCAGTATTTT.

This chain uses TRBV19 with TRBJ1-1, with TRBD1 matching 9 bases. The CDR3 runs 15 residues. V trimming: 5 bases; J trimming: 1 base; junction bases outside the gene matches: 5. Germline assignment: CDR1 LNHDA and CDR2 SQIVND (reference sequence). The CDR3, as DNA: TGTGCCAGTAGTGACCGGGGACAGGGGAACACTGAAGCTTTCTTT. Translation: CASSDRGQGNTEAFF.

The chain employs TRBV7-7 and TRBJ2-1; 8 nucleotides agree with TRBD2. CDR1 and CDR2 from the germline V gene are SSHAT and FNYEAQ (reference sequence). This CDR3 has 15 residues. Germline trimming cut 6 bases from V and 5 bases from J; bases unmatched to any gene: 9. The CDR3 here is CASSAGTSFDNEQFF. In nucleotides, the CDR3 is TGTGCCAGCAGTGCCGGGACTAGTTTTGACAATGAGCAGTTCTTC. The variable domain in full, completed from reference TRBV7-7 and TRBJ2-1, reads GAGVSQSPRYKVTKRGQDVTLRCDPISSHATLYWYQQALGQGPEFLTYFNYEAQPDKSGLPSDRFSAERPEGSISTLTIQRTEQRDSAMYRCASSAGTSFDNEQFFGPGTRLTVL.

The chain links TRBV11-3 to TRBJ1-1; 8 bases map to TRBD1. V was clipped by 5 bases and J by 3 bases; unmatched bases: 8. The CDR3 length is 15 residues. Germline V gene data show CDR1 as SGHNT and CDR2 as YENEEA. The CDR3 region has the DNA TGTGCCAGCAGCCCCAGGGGGCATTTAGACACTGAAGCTTTCTTT. Its protein product is CASSPRGHLDTEAFF.

The gene calls are TRBV28 and TRBJ2-7; D is unclear. Trimming shortened V by 5 bases and J by 3 bases, and 5 bases separated the two germline ends. Per the germline V gene, CDR1 is MDHEN and CDR2 is SYDVKM. CDR3 length equals 11 residues. The chain's CDR3 is CASSLRYEQYF. Written as DNA, the CDR3 is TGTGCCAGCAGTCTCCGCTACGAGCAGTACTTC.

The CDR3 protein is CASSQTGRDLYGYTF. In DNA, the CDR3 is TGTGCCAGCAGCCAGACAGGGAGGGATCTCTATGGCTACACCTTC. The V and J genes are TRBV11-2 and TRBJ1-2, with 7 bases matching TRBD1. The germline V gene has CDR1 SGHAT and CDR2 FQNNGV. The ends lost 5 bases at V and 4 bases at J; junction bases unmatched: 10. The CDR3 spans 15 residues.